The entry that follows covers one TCR beta chain sequence. Its antigen is currently not known. Base-call qualities are not available, and no considerably larger clone is one nucleotide away. The entry originates in a study of cytotoxic CD8 clonotypes in ibrutinib-treated CLL (dated by TCRdb to the early 2020s). About the study as a whole: In this cohort, approximately 15 patients were treatment-naive and roughly 10 were relapsed/refractory, while roughly 18 had unmutated IGHV. Longitudinal samples were obtainable from 26 of the 86 participants in the trial. Cryopreserved peripheral blood mononuclear cells were obtained before treatment, at response, and at either sustained remission or disease progression. Every sample from remission and from progressive disease was obtained while the patients were still on ibrutinib. An average of about 260,000 productive templates and 80,000 to 95,000 productive rearrangements was obtained per sample. Samples at response were collected after a median of roughly 13 months of treatment, with a range of about 6 to 36 months. Partial responses were observed in approximately 24 patients and complete responses in 2; after a median follow-up of 68 months, remission was maintained in 15 or so patients and progression was observed in roughly twelve. The paper's findings and limits, for the study overall: Public clonotypes were rare and either shrank or stayed stable during treatment, and the rise in clonality at ibrutinib response reflected expansion of private clonotypes. At baseline, clonality was higher than in age-matched healthy donors and showed a strong correlation with circulating CD8+ T-cell counts. Sustained-remission and progressing patients did not have matched sampling times, and lymph node repertoires were not examined. Clonality rose at ibrutinib response, remained stable during sustained remission, and dropped back toward baseline at progression.

V drops 8 bases and J drops 1 base, leaving 14 bases in between. The CDR3 holds 14 amino acids from the cysteine to the phenylalanine. Only the CDR3 DNA is retained, 42 bases long and in frame from the first base. The germline V gene encodes CDR1 MNHNS and CDR2 SASEGT. The sample's time point label, in plain terms: 12 months on ibrutinib. For TCR beta library preparation, 1.5 to 2 micrograms of genomic DNA was extracted from cryopreserved PBMCs. High-throughput TCR beta sequencing was performed on longitudinal blood samples from CLL patients receiving ibrutinib monotherapy. The patients were enrolled in a single-center, open-label phase 2 trial of ibrutinib monotherapy. Each clonotype received, on average, 10x coverage in deep resolution sequencing performed on a MiSeq, where the target depth lay between 1 in 1 million and 1 in 200,000 T cells. The immunoSEQ hsTCRB Kit was used to generate the TCR beta libraries. In the authors' own workflow: The data were analyzed with ImmunoSEQ Analyzer and ImmunoSEQ Data Assistant, and V, D and J gene assignments followed IMGT definitions. Clonality, which ranges from 0 to 1, was calculated by subtracting the normalized Shannon entropy of productive rearrangement frequencies from one. Only overrepresented clonotypes making up at least 0.05% of the repertoire of each patient were included in the public clonotype analysis. Some 13 repertoires from age-matched healthy donors, obtained from immuneACCESS, served as clonality controls. The immuneACCESS repertoire file appears here via TCRdb, limited to in-frame rearrangements. These files lack a portion of the clones; in checked studies, under half of the deficit traces to unresolved V genes, and the cause of the others is not known. That table gives V, J and clone size, and the DNA gave D and trimming. The sample table lists some 43,000 clones, around 70% of them with a count of one. The top ten clones comprise 9.5% to 15% of the sample.

The sequence links TRBV6-1 to TRBJ1-2, and the D gene may be TRBD1, 5 bases matching. The source is a human donor with chronic lymphocytic leukemia. Source: PBMCs, taken after 12 months of ibrutinib treatment. The CDR3 region has the sequence CASVSRGGNYGYTF. DNA sequence: TGTGCCAGCGTCAGCCGGGGGGGTAACTATGGCTACACCTTC.